This T cell receptor (beta chain) was observed in a study of shared clonotypes between healthy human individuals. Study-level results: Incomplete sequencing of sorted subsets was indicated by rarefaction despite large depth. With a few donors compared, 5% to 5.5% of naive CD4 clonotypes were shared. Measured sharing among donors was expected to vary with sequencing depth.

Trimming removed 1 base from V and 1 base from J, with 7 bases in between. The CDR3 runs to 14 residues. Germline CDR1 and CDR2: SGHDT and YYEEEE. Regarding this clone: Its matching antigen is unknown.

Naivety among CD8 cells was defined by CD45RO negativity and positive CCR7 selection, thereby excluding terminally differentiated effector memory CD45RA+ cells. All participating donors were Caucasian adults from Nashville, Tennessee. TCRdb keeps only in-frame clones here, not all; method: immunoSEQ multiplex PCR. The sample holds approximately 650,000 clones, 95% seen once. The sequencing sample was made of naive CD8+ T cells sorted from blood. The origin of this receptor is a woman aged 25 to 39 in good health. The rearrangement uses TRBV5-6 and TRBJ2-3; perhaps TRBD1 as D (5 bases). This CDR3 reads CASSLTRGTDTQYF. CDR3 nucleotides: TGTGCCAGCAGCTTGACCAGGGGCACAGATACGCAGTATTTT.